This T cell receptor (beta chain) stems from a study of stem cell transplantation in POMP-related autoinflammatory disease. Looking at the study overall: Pre-transplant patients had naive-skewed CD4+ T cells and few CD8+ T cells.

V gave up 0 bases and J gave up 5 bases; unmatched junction bases: 9. Germline V gene data show CDR1 as SGHRS and CDR2 as YFSETQ. The CDR3 totals 16 residues. PRAID featured immunodeficiency plus autoinflammation. The repertoire was sequenced with immunoSEQ multiplex PCR; TCRdb's copy has only in-frame clones and lacks some. The sample holds around 32,000 clones, almost 90% seen once. The TCR comes from a human donor with POMP-related autoinflammation and immune dysregulation (PRAID). The input for sequencing was CD4+ T cells from PBMCs, taken before stem cell transplantation. V and J are TRBV5-1 and TRBJ2-5, with 8 nucleotides matching TRBD2. CDR3 region: CASSLDRREAGETQYF. Here the CDR3 DNA reads TGCGCCAGCAGCTTGGACAGGCGGGAGGCAGGGGAGACCCAGTACTTC.